This T cell receptor beta chain was recovered during a study of PD-1 blockade in classical Hodgkin lymphoma. Generated by immunoSEQ multiplex PCR, the TCRdb table keeps only in-frame clones and is missing some. The table lists 31,000 or so clones, under 90% of them singletons. Regarding this clone: The antigen remains undetermined.

Study-level results: Only CD4+ TCR diversity, not CD8+, had risen significantly by C4D1.

The CDR3 loop spans 14 amino acids. V lost 2 bases and J 8 bases, leaving 12 bases between the germline ends. Germline V lookup: CDR1 MDHEN, CDR2 SYDVKM. Time point specified: cycle 4 day 1 (C4D1), after five to seven weeks of nivolumab. With no exception, relapse followed autologous stem cell transplantation in all patients, and brentuximab vedotin exposure varied. Magnetic negative selection of thawed PBMCs was the method by which CD4+ T cells were purified. Best responses were complete response, partial response or progressive disease. The sequencing here drew on CD4+ T cells from blood, taken before the fourth cycle of nivolumab. The source of this sequence is a human donor with classical Hodgkin lymphoma. J is TRBJ1-4 and V is TRBV28; no reliable D call. Here the CDR3 DNA reads TGTGCCAGCAGTTTAGCCGGGCTTGGCGAAAAACTGTTTTTT. Its translation: CASSLAGLGEKLFF.